The 25 T cell receptor beta chains below come from one sample, sequenced in a study of shared clonotypes between healthy human individuals. Positively selected for CCR7, the CD45RO-negative cells used as naive CD8 cells excluded terminally differentiated effector memory CD45RA+ cells. The protocol was immunoSEQ multiplex PCR, while the TCRdb copy is restricted to in-frame clones and leaves out a portion. The table includes approximately 590,000 clones, 95% detected once. Sample: naive CD8+ T cells sorted from blood. The source of these receptors is a woman under 40 in good health.

The chain is built from TRBV7-2 and TRBJ2-7, with TRBD1 as a possible D gene (6 bases). The CDR3 extends over 14 amino acids. Trimming took off 2 bases at V and 3 bases at J, with 11 bases between the two ends. Germline V gene data show CDR1 as SGHTA and CDR2 as FQGNSA. CDR3 in amino acids: CASSLTGRGYEQYF. The DNA of the CDR3 is TGTGCCAGCAGCTTAACCGGCAGGGGCTACGAGCAGTACTTC.

The J gene is TRBJ2-3, the V gene TRBV5-4, with D unclear. Germline V lookup: CDR1 SGHNT, CDR2 YYREEE (reference sequence). CDR3 length: 17 residues. The V gene lost 4 bases and the J gene lost 0 bases, with 18 bases spanning the gap. As DNA, the CDR3 is TGTGCCAGCAGCCAAGCCGATGTACGACTCAGCACAGATACGCAGTATTTT. It translates to CASSQADVRLSTDTQYF. The full variable domain, completed using reference TRBV5-4 and TRBJ2-3, is ETGVTQSPTHLIKTRGQQVTLRCSSQSGHNTVSWYQQALGQGPQFIFQYYREEENGRGNFPPRFSGLQFPNYSSELNVNALELDDSALYLCASSQADVRLSTDTQYFGPGTRLTVL.

The J gene is TRBJ1-5, the V gene TRBV2, with 9 nucleotides matching TRBD1. Germline V gene data show CDR1 as SNHLY and CDR2 as FYNNEI. V shed 10 bases and J 4 bases; nucleotides not matched to a gene: 2. This CDR3 has 12 residues. The CDR3 reads CATGTGNQPQHF. CDR3 sequence (DNA): TGTGCCACCGGGACAGGGAATCAGCCCCAGCATTTT.

V is TRBV5-8 and J is TRBJ1-3; D gene unclear. The CDR3 is made up of 14 amino acids. Germline V gene lookup returns CDR1 SGHTS and CDR2 YDEGEE. With 0 bases removed from V and 0 bases from J, the gap between germline ends came to 4 bases. DNA of the CDR3: TGTGCCAGCAGCTTGGGGGGCTCTGGAAACACCATATATTTT. This codes for CASSLGGSGNTIYF.

This clone was seen just once. The chain is built from TRBV19 and TRBJ2-7; no clear D gene. With 8 bases removed from V and 2 bases from J, the gap between germline ends came to 4 bases. Germline V gene data show CDR1 as LNHDA and CDR2 as SQIVND (reference sequence). This CDR3 comprises 10 residues. Here the CDR3 reads CASGTYEQYF. CDR3 coding DNA: TGTGCCAGTGGTACCTACGAGCAGTACTTC.

The V and J genes are TRBV7-8 and TRBJ2-5; 8 nucleotides match TRBD1. There are 15 residues in the CDR3. Germline V gene data show CDR1 as SGHVS and CDR2 as FQNEAQ. Trimming at V came to 5 bases and at J to 5 bases, leaving 10 bases not matched to a gene. CDR3 amino acids: CASSRFGTGKETQYF. In nucleotides, the CDR3 is TGTGCCAGCAGCCGATTCGGGACAGGCAAGGAGACCCAGTACTTC.

This clone was seen only once. The chain combines TRBV19 with TRBJ2-2; maybe TRBD1 (6 bases). There are 16 residues in the CDR3. Germline CDR1 is LNHDA and CDR2 is SQIVND (reference sequence). The germline V and J ends were trimmed by 5 bases and 1 base, with 14 bases remaining between them. The CDR3 DNA sequence: TGTGCCAGTAGTTTCAGACAGGCTCGGAACACCGGGGAGCTGTTTTTT. This codes for CASSFRQARNTGELFF.

This chain connects TRBV9 to TRBJ2-5; no firm D call. Germline-derived CDR1 and CDR2 are SGDLS and YYNGEE. The V gene lost 3 bases and the J gene lost 2 bases, with 11 bases spanning the gap. The CDR3 contains 14 residues. The CDR3 nucleotides are TGTGCCAGCAGCGACCAAACGCGACAAGAGACCCAGTACTTC. It yields the protein CASSDQTRQETQYF.

The chain recombines TRBV7-9 with TRBJ1-6; D gene ambiguous. CDR1 and CDR2 (germline): SEHNR, FQNEAQ (reference sequence). V lost 5 bases and J lost 10, with 12 bases in between. CDR3 length: 13 amino acids. Written as DNA, the CDR3 is TGTGCCAGCAGCAAAGGCGTAAACTCACCCCTCCACTTT. It codes for CASSKGVNSPLHF.

The rearrangement joins TRBV29-1 to TRBJ2-3, with D possibly being TRBD2 (5 bases). The germline gives CDR1 SQVTM, CDR2 ANQGSEA. V lost 3 bases and J 2 bases, leaving 9 bases between the germline ends. The CDR3 runs 13 residues. DNA for the CDR3: TGCAGCGTTGACCGGGATGTCACAGATACGCAGTATTTT. It is translated as CSVDRDVTDTQYF.

The chain carries TRBV28 and TRBJ1-5; 7 nucleotides agree with TRBD1. CDR1 MDHEN and CDR2 SYDVKM come from the germline V gene. The CDR3 is 14 residues long. Trimming cost V 5 bases and J 7 bases; bases outside gene matches: 8. The CDR3 region has the DNA TGTGCCAGCAGTATAGGGGCAGGGGGACAGCCCCAGCATTTT. This codes for CASSIGAGGQPQHF.

The rearrangement joins TRBV19 to TRBJ2-7; D possibly corresponds to TRBD2 (6 bases). The germline V gene has CDR1 LNHDA and CDR2 SQIVND (reference sequence). The CDR3 covers 18 residues. V dropped 3 bases and J dropped 2 bases, with 23 bases sitting between them. The CDR3, as DNA: TGTGCCAGTAGTATGAGCGCGTCTAGCGAGGAGTTCACCTACGAGCAGTACTTC. This gives the protein CASSMSASSEEFTYEQYF.

The chain couples TRBV28 to TRBJ1-5, with 10 bases identical to TRBD1. V lost 2 bases, J lost 7 bases, and 2 bases stayed unmatched. CDR3 length: 14 residues. In germline, CDR1 is MDHEN, CDR2 SYDVKM. The CDR3 region is CASSLGTGEQPQHF. CDR3 sequence (DNA): TGTGCCAGCAGTTTAGGGACAGGGGAACAGCCCCAGCATTTT.

The chain has TRBV19 and TRBJ2-2, with 11 bases identical to TRBD2. The CDR3 has 15 residues. Germline V lookup: CDR1 LNHDA, CDR2 SQIVND (reference sequence). J lost 4 bases, V lost 7 bases, and 5 bases had no gene match. CDR3 loop: CASTTSGSSTGELFF. CDR3 sequence (DNA): TGTGCCAGTACTACTAGCGGGAGTAGCACCGGGGAGCTGTTTTTT.

The CDR3 reads CASSIASGEQYF. DNA of the CDR3: TGTGCCAGTAGTATCGCCTCGGGGGAGCAGTACTTC. V gene TRBV19 combines with J gene TRBJ2-7, with D maybe TRBD2 (5 bases). Trimming shortened V by 3 bases and J by 7 bases, and 10 bases separated the two germline ends. Germline V gives CDR1 LNHDA, CDR2 SQIVND (reference sequence). The CDR3 covers 12 residues.

The chain has TRBV19 and TRBJ1-1; D is unresolved. Trimming left V 10 bases short and J 7 bases short, with 10 bases between. The germline CDR1 and CDR2 sequences are LNHDA and SQIVND (reference sequence). The CDR3 runs 10 residues. The CDR3 coding sequence is TGTGCCACCCGAGAGGGTGAAGCTTTCTTT. The encoded protein is CATREGEAFF.

The rearrangement uses TRBV5-4 and TRBJ1-4; 8 bases fit TRBD1. The junction had 8 bases not matched to a gene; V was cut back by 1 base and J by 6 bases. The length of the CDR3 is 16 residues. Per germline, CDR1 SGHNT and CDR2 YYREEE (reference sequence). CDR3 DNA sequence: TGTGCCAGCAGCTTGTCCGAGACAGGGGAGGATGAAAAACTGTTTTTT. As protein: CASSLSETGEDEKLFF. Full variable domain (outside the CDR3, taken from reference TRBV5-4 and TRBJ1-4): ETGVTQSPTHLIKTRGQQVTLRCSSQSGHNTVSWYQQALGQGPQFIFQYYREEENGRGNFPPRFSGLQFPNYSSELNVNALELDDSALYLCASSLSETGEDEKLFFGSGTQLSVL.

The chain is built from TRBV6-1 and TRBJ2-2; 9 bases fit TRBD2. The length of the CDR3 is 17 residues. Germline trimming cut 1 base from V and 4 bases from J; bases unmatched to any gene: 7. Germline-derived CDR1 and CDR2 are MNHNS and SASEGT. CDR3 in amino acids: CASSEVIAGVITGELFF. CDR3 DNA: TGTGCCAGCAGTGAAGTCATAGCGGGAGTCATCACCGGGGAGCTGTTTTTT.

Concerning this clone itself: The same CDR3 arises from other DNA sequences in this sample as well. The chain joins TRBV27 to TRBJ2-7, with 8 bases aligning to TRBD1. Germline CDR1 MNHEY, CDR2 SMNVEV (reference sequence). The ends lost 2 bases at V and 0 bases at J; junction bases unmatched: 0. The CDR3 is 14 residues long. The CDR3 protein is CASSLGTGSYEQYF. The CDR3 region has the DNA TGTGCCAGCAGTTTAGGGACAGGCTCCTACGAGCAGTACTTC.

J is TRBJ1-5 and V is TRBV4-1; tentatively, D is TRBD1 (5 bases). V lost 3 bases and J 1 base, leaving 16 bases between the germline ends. The V gene's germline CDR1 is MGHRA and CDR2 YSYEKL. The CDR3 runs 17 residues. This chain's CDR3 is CASSQDRQRVSNQPQHF. The CDR3 DNA reads TGCGCCAGCAGCCAGGACCGACAGAGGGTAAGCAATCAGCCCCAGCATTTT.

This chain joins TRBV19 and TRBJ1-1, with a weak D call TRBD1 (6 bases). CDR3 length: 15 amino acids. With 0 bases removed from V and 1 base from J, the gap between germline ends came to 9 bases. Germline loops: CDR1 LNHDA, CDR2 SQIVND (reference sequence). The CDR3 sequence: CASSIDAGENTEAFF. CDR3 sequence (DNA): TGTGCCAGTAGTATAGATGCAGGGGAGAACACTGAAGCTTTCTTT.

This chain links TRBV10-3 with TRBJ2-3, with D uncertain. V shed 3 bases and J shed 6 bases, with 22 bases lying between them. In germline, CDR1 is ENHRY, CDR2 SYGVKD. This CDR3 is built from 17 residues. CDR3 in DNA: TGTGCCATCAGTGAATTTCGGGTGGATCTGAAAACGGATACGCAGTATTTT. This codes for CAISEFRVDLKTDTQYF.

The rearrangement links TRBV1 to TRBJ2-1; TRBD2 is taken as the D call from the table, unchecked against the DNA. TRBV1 is annotated as a pseudogene. The CDR3 is made up of 17 amino acids. For the CDR3, the DNA is TGCACCAGCAGCCAAGATCGGGGACTAGCGGCCCACAATGAGCAGTTCTTC. Protein: CTSSQDRGLAAHNEQFF.

V usage is TRBV4-2 and J usage is TRBJ2-7; 10 nucleotides match TRBD2. The germline V gene encodes CDR1 LGHNA and CDR2 YNFKEQ. This CDR3 has 17 amino acids. The V gene end was trimmed by 0 bases and the J gene end by 2 bases; junction bases not matched to a gene: 7. CDR3 residues: CASSQELAGVSTYEQYF. Here the CDR3 DNA reads TGTGCCAGCAGCCAAGAGCTAGCGGGAGTCTCAACCTACGAGCAGTACTTC.

The rearrangement links TRBV19 to TRBJ2-1, with D uncertain. Germline CDR1 and CDR2: LNHDA and SQIVND (reference sequence). V was pared by 8 bases and J by 8 bases, with 16 bases between. This CDR3 region has 13 residues. The CDR3 nucleotides read TGTGCCAGTGCACTGGGCTCTATGCATGAGCAGTTCTTC. The encoded protein is CASALGSMHEQFF.